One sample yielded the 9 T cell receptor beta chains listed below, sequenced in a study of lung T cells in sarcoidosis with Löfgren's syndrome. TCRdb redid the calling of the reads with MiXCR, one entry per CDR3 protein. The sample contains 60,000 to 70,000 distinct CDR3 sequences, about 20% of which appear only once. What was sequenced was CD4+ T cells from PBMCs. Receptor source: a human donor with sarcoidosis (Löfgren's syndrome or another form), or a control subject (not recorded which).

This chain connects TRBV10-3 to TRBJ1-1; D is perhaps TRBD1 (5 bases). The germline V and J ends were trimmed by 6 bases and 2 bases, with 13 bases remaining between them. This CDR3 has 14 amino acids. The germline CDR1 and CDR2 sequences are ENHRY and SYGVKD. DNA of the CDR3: TGTGCCATCAGGGCGTCGGGGCGTAACACTGAAGCTTTCTTT. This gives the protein CAIRASGRNTEAFF.

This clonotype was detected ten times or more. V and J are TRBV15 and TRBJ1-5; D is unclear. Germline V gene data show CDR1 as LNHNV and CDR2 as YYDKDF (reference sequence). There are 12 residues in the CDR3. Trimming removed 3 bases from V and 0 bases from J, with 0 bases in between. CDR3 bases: TGTGCCACCAGCAGTAGCAATCAGCCCCAGCATTTT. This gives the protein CATSSSNQPQHF.

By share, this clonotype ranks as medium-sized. The CDR3 protein is CASSEWTSGRETQYF. DNA for the CDR3: TGTGCCAGCAGTGAATGGACTAGCGGGAGAGAGACCCAGTACTTC. The rearrangement uses TRBV25-1 and TRBJ2-5; 13 bases fit TRBD2. The ends lost 1 base at V and 4 bases at J; junction bases unmatched: 0. Germline assignment: CDR1 MGHDK and CDR2 SYGVNS. The CDR3 length is 15 residues. The full variable domain, completed using reference TRBV25-1 and TRBJ2-5, is EADIYQTPRYLVIGTGKKITLECSQTMGHDKMYWYQQDPGMELHLIHYSYGVNSTEKGDLSSESTVSRIRTEHFPLTLESARPSHTSQYLCASSEWTSGRETQYFGPGTRLLVL.

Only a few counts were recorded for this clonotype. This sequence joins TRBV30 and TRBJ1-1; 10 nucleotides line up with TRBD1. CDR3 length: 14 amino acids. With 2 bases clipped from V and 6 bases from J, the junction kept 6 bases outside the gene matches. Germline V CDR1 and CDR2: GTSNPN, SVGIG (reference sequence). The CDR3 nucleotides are TGTGCCTGGAGTCGGGACAGGGGTTCGGCTGAAGCTTTCTTT. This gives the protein CAWSRDRGSAEAFF. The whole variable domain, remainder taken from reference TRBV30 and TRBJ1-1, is SQTIHQWPATLVQPVGSPLSLECTVEGTSNPNLYWYRQAAGRGLQLLFYSVGIGQISSEVPQNLSASRPQDRQFILSSKKLLLSDSGFYLCAWSRDRGSAEAFFGQGTRLTVV.

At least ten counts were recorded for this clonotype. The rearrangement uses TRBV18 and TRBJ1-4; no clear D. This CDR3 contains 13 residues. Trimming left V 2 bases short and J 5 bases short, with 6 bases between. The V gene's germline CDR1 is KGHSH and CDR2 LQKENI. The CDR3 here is CASSPGLNEKLFF. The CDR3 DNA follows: TGTGCCAGCTCACCAGGCCTGAATGAAAAACTGTTTTTT. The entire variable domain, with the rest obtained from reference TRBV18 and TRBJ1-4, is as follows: NAGVMQNPRHLVRRRGQEARLRCSPMKGHSHVYWYRQLPEEGLKFMVYLQKENIIDESGMPKERFSAEFPKEGPSILRIQQVVRGDSAAYFCASSPGLNEKLFFGSGTQLSVL.

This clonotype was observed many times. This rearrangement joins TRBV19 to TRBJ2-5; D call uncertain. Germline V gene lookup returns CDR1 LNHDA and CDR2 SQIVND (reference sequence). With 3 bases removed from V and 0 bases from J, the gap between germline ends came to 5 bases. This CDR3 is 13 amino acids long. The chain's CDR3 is CASSISDQETQYF. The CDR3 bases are TGTGCCAGTAGTATCTCCGACCAAGAGACCCAGTACTTC.

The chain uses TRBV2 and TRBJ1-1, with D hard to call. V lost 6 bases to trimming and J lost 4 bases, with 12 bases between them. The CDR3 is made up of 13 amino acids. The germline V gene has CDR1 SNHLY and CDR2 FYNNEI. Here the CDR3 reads CASRSGESTEAFF. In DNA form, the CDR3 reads TGTGCCAGCAGGTCCGGGGAATCCACTGAAGCTTTCTTT.

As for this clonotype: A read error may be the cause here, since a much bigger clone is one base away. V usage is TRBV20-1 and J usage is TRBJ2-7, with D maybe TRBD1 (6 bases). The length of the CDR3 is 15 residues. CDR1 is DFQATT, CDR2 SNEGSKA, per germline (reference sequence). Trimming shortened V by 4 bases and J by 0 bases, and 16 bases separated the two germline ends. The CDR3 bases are TGCAGTGCTATAGATCCCGGACAGCTCTCCTACGAGCAGTACTTC. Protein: CSAIDPGQLSYEQYF.

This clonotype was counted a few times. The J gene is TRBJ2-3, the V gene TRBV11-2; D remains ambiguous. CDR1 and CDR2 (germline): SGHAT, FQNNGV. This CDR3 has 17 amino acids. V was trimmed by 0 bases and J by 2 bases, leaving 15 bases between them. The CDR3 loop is CASSLEGGKSDTDTQYF. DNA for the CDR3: TGTGCCAGCAGCTTAGAGGGTGGGAAATCGGACACAGATACGCAGTATTTT.